The sequence of this TCR beta chain was determined in a study of technical replicates of blood from a few donors. Generated by immunoSEQ multiplex PCR, the TCRdb table keeps only in-frame clones and is missing some. The sample holds about 93,000 clones; 95% are singletons and the top ten take approximately 0.25%. J lost 7 bases, V lost 0 bases, and 9 bases had no gene match. CDR3 length equals 16 residues. CDR1 and CDR2 (germline): SGDLS, YYNGEE. The rearrangement links TRBV9 to TRBJ2-1, with 8 bases lining up with TRBD2. The clonotype was recovered from a human donor in good health. The sample consisted of T cells isolated from PBMCs. The CDR3, as DNA: TGTGCCAGCAGCGTAGAAATGACGGGACTAGTTAATGAGCAGTTCTTC. Protein sequence: CASSVEMTGLVNEQFF.